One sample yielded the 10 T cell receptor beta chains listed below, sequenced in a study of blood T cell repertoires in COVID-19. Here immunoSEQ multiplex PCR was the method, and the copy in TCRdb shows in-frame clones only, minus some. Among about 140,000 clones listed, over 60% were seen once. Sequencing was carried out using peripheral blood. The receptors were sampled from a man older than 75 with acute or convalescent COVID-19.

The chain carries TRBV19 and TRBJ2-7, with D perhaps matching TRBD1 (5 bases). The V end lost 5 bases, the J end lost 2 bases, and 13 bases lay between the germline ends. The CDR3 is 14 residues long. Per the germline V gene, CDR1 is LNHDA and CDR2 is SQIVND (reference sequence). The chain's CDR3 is CASSLRTSTYEQYF. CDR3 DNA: TGTGCCAGTAGTCTACGGACATCTACCTACGAGCAGTACTTC.

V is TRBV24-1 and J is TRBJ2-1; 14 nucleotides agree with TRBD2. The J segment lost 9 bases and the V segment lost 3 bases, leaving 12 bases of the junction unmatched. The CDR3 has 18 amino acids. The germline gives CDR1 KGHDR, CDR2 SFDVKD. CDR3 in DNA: TGTGCCACCAGTGATGAAGGGACTAGCGGGGGCCAGTCAGGTGAGCAGTTCTTC. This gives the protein CATSDEGTSGGQSGEQFF.

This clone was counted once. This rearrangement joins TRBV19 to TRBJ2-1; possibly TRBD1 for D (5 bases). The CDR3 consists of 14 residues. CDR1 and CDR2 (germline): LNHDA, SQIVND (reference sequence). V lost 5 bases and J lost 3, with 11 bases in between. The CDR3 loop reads CASSVQGGYNEQFF. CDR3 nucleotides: TGTGCCAGTAGTGTTCAGGGTGGCTACAATGAGCAGTTCTTC.

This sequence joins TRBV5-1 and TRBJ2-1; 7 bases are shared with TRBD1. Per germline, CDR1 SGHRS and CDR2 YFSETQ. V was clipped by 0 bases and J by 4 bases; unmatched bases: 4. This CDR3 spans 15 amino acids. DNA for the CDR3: TGCGCCAGCAGCTTGGAGGGGGCCATATACAATGAGCAGTTCTTC. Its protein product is CASSLEGAIYNEQFF.

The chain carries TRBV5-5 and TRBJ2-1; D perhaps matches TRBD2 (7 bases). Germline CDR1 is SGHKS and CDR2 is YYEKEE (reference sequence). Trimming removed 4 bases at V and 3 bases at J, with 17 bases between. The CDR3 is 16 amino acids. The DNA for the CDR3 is TGTGCCAGCAGCCCCTTGGGGAGGGGGGTCTACAATGAGCAGTTCTTC. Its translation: CASSPLGRGVYNEQFF.

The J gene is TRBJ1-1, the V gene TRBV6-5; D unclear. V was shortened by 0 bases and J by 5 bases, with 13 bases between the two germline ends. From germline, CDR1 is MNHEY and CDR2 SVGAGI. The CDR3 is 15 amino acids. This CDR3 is CASSYSVTSLTEAFF. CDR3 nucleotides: TGTGCCAGCAGTTACTCGGTAACATCTTTAACTGAAGCTTTCTTT.

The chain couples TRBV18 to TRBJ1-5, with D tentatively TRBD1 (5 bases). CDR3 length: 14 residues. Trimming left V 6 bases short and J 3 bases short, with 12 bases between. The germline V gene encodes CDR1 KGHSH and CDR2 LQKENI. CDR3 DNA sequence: TGTGCCAGCTCGCCCCAGGGCGACAATCAGCCCCAGCATTTT. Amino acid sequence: CASSPQGDNQPQHF. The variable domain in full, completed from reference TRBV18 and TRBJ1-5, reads NAGVMQNPRHLVRRRGQEARLRCSPMKGHSHVYWYRQLPEEGLKFMVYLQKENIIDESGMPKERFSAEFPKEGPSILRIQQVVRGDSAAYFCASSPQGDNQPQHFGDGTRLSIL.

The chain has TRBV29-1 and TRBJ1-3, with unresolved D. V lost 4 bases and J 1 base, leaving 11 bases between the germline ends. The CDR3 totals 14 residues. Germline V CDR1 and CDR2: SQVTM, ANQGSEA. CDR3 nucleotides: TGCAGCGTTGCCCCCATCAAATCTGGAAACACCATATATTTT. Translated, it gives CSVAPIKSGNTIYF.

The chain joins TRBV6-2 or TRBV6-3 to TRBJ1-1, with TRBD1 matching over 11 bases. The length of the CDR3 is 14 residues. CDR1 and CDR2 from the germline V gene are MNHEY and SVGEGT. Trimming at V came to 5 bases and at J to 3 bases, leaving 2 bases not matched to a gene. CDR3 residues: CASSPGQGDTEAFF. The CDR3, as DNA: TGTGCCAGCAGTCCGGGACAGGGGGACACTGAAGCTTTCTTT.

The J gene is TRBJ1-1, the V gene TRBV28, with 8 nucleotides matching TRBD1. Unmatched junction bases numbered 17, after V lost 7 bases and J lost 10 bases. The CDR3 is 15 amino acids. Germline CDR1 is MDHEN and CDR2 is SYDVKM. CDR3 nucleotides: TGTGCCAGCAACACGAAGGGACAGGTCTACAGGGGAGCTTTCTTT. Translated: CASNTKGQVYRGAFF.